The 21 T cell receptor beta chains in this list originate from one sample, sequenced in a study of shared clonotypes between healthy human individuals. Assay used: immunoSEQ multiplex PCR; TCRdb lists only in-frame clones, some missing. Of 2 million or so clones listed, 85% to 95% are singletons. The sample consisted of naive CD4+ T cells sorted from blood. As to subset: CD45RA+ positively selected. These receptors were taken from a young man in good health.

The V call is TRBV5-4, the J call TRBJ2-5; D is uncertain. Trimming shortened V by 4 bases and J by 5 bases, and 12 bases separated the two germline ends. The CDR3 sequence is 13 residues long. Germline V lookup: CDR1 SGHNT, CDR2 YYREEE (reference sequence). CDR3 nucleotide sequence: TGTGCCAGCAGCCCCCGCATTGGTGAGACCCAGTACTTC. It yields the protein CASSPRIGETQYF.

The rearrangement joins TRBV6-6 to TRBJ1-6; D is uncertain. Germline CDR1 reads MNHNY; CDR2 reads SVGAGI (reference sequence). V dropped 8 bases and J dropped 5 bases, with 16 bases sitting between them. This CDR3 has 15 residues. The CDR3 sequence: CASQYGSLDNSPLHF. CDR3 nucleotide sequence: TGTGCCAGCCAATACGGGTCACTTGATAATTCACCCCTCCACTTT.

This clone was found once. This CDR3 is CASSPRLSSEITYNEQFF. In nucleotides, the CDR3 is TGTGCCAGCTCACCACGTTTGTCTAGCGAAATAACCTACAATGAGCAGTTCTTC. The chain carries TRBV18 and TRBJ2-1; D possibly corresponds to TRBD2 (6 bases). Germline V gene data show CDR1 as KGHSH and CDR2 as LQKENI. V lost 1 base and J 2 bases, leaving 18 bases between the germline ends. This CDR3 has 18 residues.

This chain links TRBV4-3 with TRBJ2-2; 10 nucleotides match TRBD2. The CDR3 is made up of 18 amino acids. With V trimmed by 3 bases and J by 1 base, 8 bases remained unmatched. CDR1 is LGHNA, CDR2 YSLEER, per germline. CDR3 loop: CASSQDSTSGWNTGELFF. CDR3 sequence (DNA): TGCGCCAGCAGCCAGGACTCGACTAGCGGGTGGAACACCGGGGAGCTGTTTTTT.

The genes are TRBV7-9 and TRBJ1-6; D ambiguous. The CDR3 extends over 16 amino acids. The germline V and J ends were trimmed by 3 bases and 0 bases, with 9 bases remaining between them. Germline V gene sequence: CDR1 SEHNR, CDR2 FQNEAQ (reference sequence). The CDR3 region is CASSLDIYSYNSPLHF. CDR3 in DNA: TGTGCCAGCAGCTTGGATATTTACTCCTATAATTCACCCCTCCACTTT.

The rearrangement links TRBV5-1 to TRBJ1-4; D not certain. CDR3 size: 14 residues. V lost 5 bases and J 7 bases, leaving 15 bases between the germline ends. The V gene's germline CDR1 is SGHRS and CDR2 YFSETQ. CDR3 nucleotides: TGCGCCAGCAGGGTCGACAATGGCTTTGAAAAACTGTTTTTT. It encodes CASRVDNGFEKLFF.

The chain recombines TRBV6-1 with TRBJ1-1, with a tentative D call TRBD1 (5 bases). The ends were cut back, 2 bases at V and 0 bases at J, with 10 bases in the middle. This CDR3 has 15 amino acids. Looked up from germline, CDR1 is MNHNS and CDR2 is SASEGT. The CDR3 loop reads CASSEMGTVNTEAFF. Written as DNA, the CDR3 is TGTGCCAGCAGTGAAATGGGGACGGTGAACACTGAAGCTTTCTTT.

In this sample, this clone turned up once. The rearrangement links TRBV6-1 to TRBJ2-6; D gene uncertain. The CDR3 is 14 residues long. Germline values: CDR1 MNHNS, CDR2 SASEGT. The V end was cut by 5 bases, the J end by 0 bases, with 5 bases between. The CDR3 coding sequence is TGTGCCAGCAGTTCGGACTCTGGGGCCAACGTCCTGACTTTC. Protein: CASSSDSGANVLTF.

To note about this clone: Other DNA sequences in the sample encode the same CDR3. The chain carries TRBV27 and TRBJ1-5; D is perhaps TRBD1 (5 bases). V was clipped by 2 bases and J by 1 base, with 9 bases between them. Germline CDR1 and CDR2: MNHEY and SMNVEV (reference sequence). The CDR3 consists of 15 residues. The CDR3 is CASSLGQGSNQPQHF. The CDR3 DNA follows: TGTGCCAGCAGTTTAGGGCAGGGAAGCAATCAGCCCCAGCATTTT.

With respect to this clone: This specimen includes other DNA sequences encoding the same CDR3. The rearrangement links TRBV5-1 to TRBJ2-5; 7 positions match TRBD2. The V gene end was trimmed by 4 bases and the J gene end by 4 bases; junction bases not matched to a gene: 7. The CDR3 is 14 residues long. Germline CDR1 reads SGHRS; CDR2 reads YFSETQ. CDR3 nucleotides: TGCGCCAGCAGCCTAACGGGGGGTTCAGAGACCCAGTACTTC. Translation: CASSLTGGSETQYF. The full variable domain, with the rest looked up from reference TRBV5-1 and TRBJ2-5, is KAGVTQTPRYLIKTRGQQVTLSCSPISGHRSVSWYQQTPGQGLQFLFEYFSETQRNKGNFPGRFSGRQFSNSRSEMNVSTLELGDSALYLCASSLTGGSETQYFGPGTRLLVL.

V gene TRBV5-4 combines with J gene TRBJ2-2; TRBD2 matches 16 bases. The germline V gene has CDR1 SGHNT and CDR2 YYREEE (reference sequence). Trimming cost V 3 bases and J 6 bases; bases outside gene matches: 2. The CDR3 is made up of 16 amino acids. CDR3 sequence: CASSSGTSGGAGELFF. CDR3 nucleotides: TGTGCCAGCAGCTCCGGGACTAGCGGGGGGGCCGGGGAGCTGTTTTTT.

This chain uses TRBV18 with TRBJ2-7; 9 bases fit TRBD2. CDR1 is KGHSH and CDR2 is LQKENI in the germline V gene. V lost 6 bases and J lost 1; bases outside the gene matches: 7. This CDR3 contains 15 residues. The CDR3 protein is CASSAATSGSYEQYF. The CDR3 DNA sequence: TGTGCCAGCTCGGCAGCGACTAGCGGATCCTACGAGCAGTACTTC.

The rearrangement links TRBV6-6 to TRBJ1-2; D not certain. Trimming pared 8 bases from V and 2 bases from J, leaving 12 bases between. The germline V gene has CDR1 MNHNY and CDR2 SVGAGI (reference sequence). CDR3 length: 13 residues. CDR3: CASSREGNYGYTF. As DNA, the CDR3 is TGTGCCAGCTCGAGGGAGGGAAACTATGGCTACACCTTC.

The gene calls are TRBV5-1 and TRBJ1-4; D gene unclear. Germline loops: CDR1 SGHRS, CDR2 YFSETQ. Trimming took off 0 bases at V and 2 bases at J, with 8 bases between the two ends. The CDR3 runs to 15 residues. The CDR3 DNA reads as TGCGCCAGCAGCTTGGGGGGTCTCACTAATGAAAAACTGTTTTTT. Translating it yields CASSLGGLTNEKLFF.

The rearrangement uses TRBV5-4 and TRBJ1-2; possibly TRBD1 for D (5 bases). Germline V gene data show CDR1 as SGHNT and CDR2 as YYREEE (reference sequence). Trimming shortened V by 0 bases and J by 4 bases, and 13 bases separated the two germline ends. The CDR3 loop spans 15 amino acids. In nucleotides, the CDR3 is TGTGCCAGCAGCTTGGCCGAGTCCGGGGCCTATGGCTACACCTTC. It is translated as CASSLAESGAYGYTF.

This clone appeared a few times. Other DNA sequences from this sample encode an identical CDR3 as well. This rearrangement joins TRBV5-5 to TRBJ2-5; no clear D gene. The CDR3 is 11 amino acids. V lost 4 bases and J 2 bases, leaving 3 bases between the germline ends. In germline, CDR1 is SGHKS, CDR2 YYEKEE (reference sequence). CDR3 nucleotide sequence: TGTGCCAGCAGCCTTCAAGAGACCCAGTACTTC. Protein sequence: CASSLQETQYF.

This rearrangement joins TRBV6-5 to TRBJ1-4; 7 bases are shared with TRBD1. Looked up from germline, CDR1 is MNHEY and CDR2 is SVGAGI. This CDR3 is 16 amino acids long. Trimming took 0 bases from V and 7 from J; bases not matched to a gene: 8. CDR3 sequence (DNA): TGTGCCAGCAGTTACTCGATAGGGGGCGCGGGTGAAAAACTGTTTTTT. This sequence encodes CASSYSIGGAGEKLFF.

The CDR3 region is CASSGTLNVLTF. Here the CDR3 DNA reads TGTGCCAGCAGTGGGACCCTTAACGTCCTGACTTTC. The chain carries TRBV11-3 and TRBJ2-6; either TRBD1 or TRBD2 may fit D (5 bases each). Trimming removed 6 bases at V and 10 bases at J, with 10 bases between. Looked up from germline, CDR1 is SGHNT and CDR2 is YENEEA. This CDR3 region has 12 residues.

The chain employs TRBV6-5 and TRBJ2-7; 8 bases are a match to TRBD1. The germline CDR1 and CDR2 sequences are MNHEY and SVGAGI. The CDR3 runs to 15 residues. V lost 5 bases and J lost 0; bases outside the gene matches: 6. This CDR3 is CASSQGQAISYEQYF. DNA for the CDR3: TGTGCCAGCAGTCAGGGACAGGCCATCTCCTACGAGCAGTACTTC.

This rearrangement joins TRBV30 to TRBJ2-1; 9 nucleotides agree with TRBD2. V shed 6 bases, J shed 6 bases, and the junction held 3 bases outside the gene matches. Per germline, CDR1 GTSNPN and CDR2 SVGIG (reference sequence). The CDR3 consists of 12 residues. The chain's CDR3 is CACSLAGNEQFF. The CDR3, as DNA: TGTGCCTGTTCACTAGCGGGCAATGAGCAGTTCTTC.

The J gene is TRBJ2-7, the V gene TRBV5-4; TRBD2 matches at 12 bases. The CDR3 runs to 15 residues. Germline CDR1 is SGHNT and CDR2 is YYREEE (reference sequence). V trimming: 7 bases; J trimming: 3 bases; junction bases outside the gene matches: 8. DNA for the CDR3: TGTGCCAGCCAGACTAGCGGGAGTGGTAACTACGAGCAGTACTTC. Its translation: CASQTSGSGNYEQYF.